The entry below describes one T cell receptor beta chain. This clonotype has just one count. Its antigen remains undetermined. Qualities for individual bases were not recorded, and no much larger clone is one base off. A single read constitutes weak evidence. The source of the sample is a study of molecular identifiers for immune sequencing clone quantification (dated by TCRdb to between 2018 and 2020). Concerning the study at large: In a replicate experiment, RNA from approximately 22,000 or 94,000 naive CD8 T cells was split into five aliquots, four of which were sequenced. This methods study benchmarked molecular-identifier clustering-based TCR repertoire sequencing (MIDCIRS) and TCR RNA copy counting, using CD8 T cells to do so. The research as a whole found: Modeling estimated about 3.3 recovered TCR RNA copies per cell, compared with about 9.8 by digital PCR, which implies about 32% capture efficiency. The naive libraries included spiked-in Jurkat TCR RNA (fewer than eleven copies' worth), and this Jurkat TCR RNA is not part of the donor repertoire. Even against a background of around 950,000 naive CD8 T cells, spiked-in Jurkat TCR RNA amounting to a single cell's worth was reported to be detectable. When barcode sub-clustering was omitted, TCR diversity was inflated by chimeric consensus sequences, with chimeras reaching as high as 47%. Highly expanded clone sizes could be underestimated if identical TCR molecules share a barcode. Clones above 20 RNA copies held over 99% of molecules in CMV-specific effector cells but under 1% in naive cells.

There are 14 amino acids in the CDR3, from cysteine to phenylalanine inclusive. Kept here is only the CDR3 DNA, which spans 42 bases and is read in frame from base 1. The CDR1 and CDR2 encoded by the germline V gene (reference sequence) are SSHAT and FNYEAQ. V is pruned by 5 bases and J by 1 base, leaving 4 bases of the junction without a gene match. Libraries were prepared through PCR. The reads were generated on a NextSeq 500. Preparation of bulk TCR libraries followed a previously described approach, with the TCR primers listed in Table S5. Purification of total RNA was performed with the Qiagen AllPrep DNA/RNA kit. Before analysis, reads from multiple sequencing runs of one library were combined. Per the original workflow: Only reads with exact TCR constant sequence were kept, trimmed to 150 nt, and grouped by their 12-nt molecular barcodes. Within each barcode group, reads were sub-clustered at a 15% Levenshtein threshold, and quality-weighted consensus sequences were built per RNA molecule. Non-functional sequences were excluded, and lower-count sequences lying one edit away from another sequence were also excluded. Based on fitting two negative binomial distributions, any barcode sub-cluster with under 20% of the maximum read count was discarded. The raw public data were reprocessed by TCRdb itself: fastp quality trimming at Q25, MiXCR clonotype calling, in-frame beta chains only. Duplicate CDR3 protein sequences are folded into a single record with the most common DNA and genes. The V and J calls were not made by the authors but by TCRdb's processing. For this sample there are 400,000 to 600,000 distinct CDR3 sequences; about 26% appear just once. Under 0.85% of the sample belongs to the ten largest clones.

Libraries of naive CD8 T cells were generated from roughly 21,000 to 960,000 sorted cells, with 10%, 30% or 50% of the purified RNA used. Naive CD8 T cells were FACS-sorted as CD8+CD4-CCR7+CD45RA+ on a BD FACSAria II into RLT Plus buffer. To test detection sensitivity, Jurkat RNA equal to fewer than 13 TCR copies was added to samples of about 20,000-1,000,000 naive CD8 T cells. Enrichment of CD8 T cells was done with RosetteSep CD8+ T Cell Enrichment Cocktail plus Ficoll-Paque, and ACK red cell lysis came afterward. The chain joins TRBV7-7 to TRBJ2-5; 7 bases in the middle match TRBD2. The specimen sequenced was naive CD8+ T cells from blood, with Jurkat cell RNA spiked in. The cell subset or site label, read with the paper, signifies: FACS-sorted CD8+CD4-CCR7+CD45RA+ naive T cells. This sequence originates from a human donor in good health. Some libraries in this study had Jurkat cell RNA spiked in. The nucleotide sequence is TGTGCCAGCAGCCCAGCGGGGCTCCAAGAGACCCAGTACTTC. It codes for CASSPAGLQETQYF.